Each of the 6 T cell receptor beta chains below was sequenced from the same sample in a study of blood T cell repertoires in COVID-19. Produced via immunoSEQ multiplex PCR; TCRdb's table is partial and in-frame only. The table has roughly 180,000 clones, 80% to 85% seen once. The sequencing sample was made of peripheral blood. The receptors originated from a woman aged 40 to 55 with COVID-19, enrolled during active disease.

The chain has TRBV7-9 and TRBJ1-2, with D tentatively TRBD1 (5 bases). The CDR3 runs to 13 residues. Germline V gene data show CDR1 as SEHNR and CDR2 as FQNEAQ (reference sequence). V lost 8 bases and J 6 bases, leaving 16 bases between the germline ends. CDR3 in amino acids: CASAGGTVDGYTF. In DNA form, the CDR3 reads TGTGCCAGCGCGGGGGGGACCGTGGATGGCTACACCTTC.

The V call is TRBV27, the J call TRBJ1-4; a possible D gene is TRBD1 (6 bases). Trimming took 5 bases from V and 5 from J, leaving 18 bases between them. Germline CDR1 and CDR2: MNHEY and SMNVEV (reference sequence). The CDR3 runs to 16 residues. CDR3 protein: CASSVLTGYLNEKLFF. CDR3 coding DNA: TGTGCCAGCAGTGTCCTGACAGGTTACCTCAATGAAAAACTGTTTTTT. The full variable domain, with the rest looked up from reference TRBV27 and TRBJ1-4, is EAQVTQNPRYLITVTGKKLTVTCSQNMNHEYMSWYRQDPGLGLRQIYYSMNVEVTDKGDVPEGYKVSRKEKRNFPLILESPSPNQTSLYFCASSVLTGYLNEKLFFGSGTQLSVL.

The chain has TRBV3-1 (or the pseudogene TRBV3-2) and TRBJ2-5, with 12 bases aligning to TRBD2. Trimming took 7 bases from V and 4 from J; bases not matched to a gene: 7. The CDR3 spans 15 residues. Germline CDR1 LGHDT, CDR2 YNNKEL (reference sequence). The CDR3 is CASNPGLAGLETQYF. DNA for the CDR3: TGTGCCAGCAACCCGGGACTAGCGGGTTTAGAGACCCAGTACTTC.

The rearrangement uses TRBV5-1 and TRBJ1-4; D uncertain. Germline V lookup: CDR1 SGHRS, CDR2 YFSETQ. V gave up 4 bases and J gave up 0 bases, with 13 bases separating them. The CDR3 runs 16 residues. The CDR3 protein is CASSPSPGATNEKLFF. DNA for the CDR3: TGCGCCAGCAGCCCGAGCCCAGGTGCAACTAATGAAAAACTGTTTTTT.

This chain connects TRBV11-2 to TRBJ1-2; 8 positions agree with TRBD1. The CDR3 is made up of 14 amino acids. V trimming: 6 bases; J trimming: 4 bases; junction bases outside the gene matches: 7. Germline lookup yields CDR1 SGHAT and CDR2 FQNNGV. The chain's CDR3 is CASRATGVGYGYTF. For the CDR3, the DNA is TGTGCCAGCAGAGCGACAGGGGTTGGCTATGGCTACACCTTC.

The chain uses TRBV4-1 and TRBJ2-7; 9 bases align to TRBD2. This CDR3 has 17 residues. CDR1 MGHRA and CDR2 YSYEKL come from the germline V gene. Trimming at V came to 4 bases and at J to 1 base, leaving 11 bases not matched to a gene. Written as DNA, the CDR3 is TGCGCCAGCAGCCGTAGGCTTCCTAGCGGGGATTCCTACGAGCAGTACTTC. Translating gives CASSRRLPSGDSYEQYF.